Listed below are T cell receptor beta chains from one sample, sequenced in a study of radiotherapy plus CTLA-4 blockade in lung cancer. Measured with immunoSEQ multiplex PCR; TCRdb has only the in-frame clones, and not every one. The sample carries about 48,000 clones, approximately 86% recorded once. The sample consisted of peripheral blood, taken from a patient treated with radiotherapy plus ipilimumab. The receptors stem from a human donor with non-small cell lung cancer that progressed on radiotherapy plus ipilimumab. Some clones in this sample may be carry-over from other donors' samples. Each CDR3 is given with its conserved first and last residue. Each record gives: J gene, D gene, V gene, clone size, CDR3 DNA, CDR3 protein. The D gene is left open where the match is weak. The size field is filled for only some rows; it gives once, few, many or a size class.

>TRBJ2-7|TRBD2|TRBV29-1|.
TGCAGCGTTGTTCCTAGCGGGGGATACGAGCAGTACTTC
CSVVPSGGYEQYF
>TRBJ1-1|.|TRBV5-1|.
TGCGCCAGCAGCTTGGGGCAGGGCCTGAACACTGAAGCTTTCTTT
CASSLGQGLNTEAFF
>TRBJ2-1|TRBD2|TRBV6-4|.
TGTGCCAGCAGTCTAAGCGGGGGGGCTGTCAATGAGCAGTTCTTC
CASSLSGGAVNEQFF
>TRBJ2-7|TRBD1|TRBV27|.
TGTGCCAGCAGTCTACGGGGGACAGGAGGTTACGAGCAGTACTTC
CASSLRGTGGYEQYF
>TRBJ2-2|TRBD1|TRBV5-4|.
TGTGCCAGCAGCCGTCGACAGGGGGTAGATGGGGAGCTGTTTTTT
CASSRRQGVDGELFF
>TRBJ2-1|TRBD1|TRBV9|.
TGTGCCAGCGGATCCGGGACAGGGGGCCCCTATGAGCAGTTCTTC
CASGSGTGGPYEQFF
>TRBJ1-1|.|TRBV7-9|.
TGTGCCAGCAGCTTTGTCGGGGGTAGGAACACTGAAGCTTTCTTT
CASSFVGGRNTEAFF
>TRBJ1-1|.|TRBV5-1|.
TGCGCCAGCAGCTTGCTCGGGAACACTGAAGCTTTCTTT
CASSLLGNTEAFF
>TRBJ1-2|TRBD1|TRBV6-1|.
TGTGCCAGCAGTTTTGACAGGGGGAGCTATGGCTACACCTTC
CASSFDRGSYGYTF
>TRBJ2-2|.|TRBV2|.
TGTGCCAGCAGTGAACTAGAACCAAACACCGGGGAGCTGTTTTTT
CASSELEPNTGELFF
>TRBJ2-1|.|TRBV11-2|.
TGTGCCAGCAGCTTAGGGAACGGAGCTTACAATGAGCAGTTCTTC
CASSLGNGAYNEQFF
>TRBJ2-4|.|TRBV18|.
TGTGCCAGCTCACCCGTAGCCGGCAACATTCAGTACTTC
CASSPVAGNIQYF
>TRBJ2-7|TRBD2|TRBV4-2|.
TGTGCCAGCAGCCAAGATATGGCGGGGGGGTCCTACGAGCAGTACTTC
CASSQDMAGGSYEQYF
>TRBJ2-7|TRBD2|TRBV9|.
TGTGCCAGCAGCGCGGGACTATCCTACGAGCAGTACTTC
CASSAGLSYEQYF
>TRBJ2-2|TRBD2|TRBV10-3|.
TGTGCCATCAGTGCCGTGGGGACTAGCGTAGGCACCGGGGAGCTGTTTTTT
CAISAVGTSVGTGELFF
>TRBJ2-3|TRBD2|TRBV7-9|.
TGTGCCAGCAGCCGACTAGCGGACGACACAGATACGCAGTATTTT
CASSRLADDTDTQYF
>TRBJ2-1|TRBD1|TRBV19|.
TGTGCCAGTGGAGGCTTGGTGACAGGGGGCGTCGGGAATGAGCAGTTCTTC
CASGGLVTGGVGNEQFF
>TRBJ2-4|TRBD2|TRBV23-1|.
TGCGCCAGCAGTCAGGTAGCGGGAGGGCCCCAAAACATTCAGTACTTC
CASSQVAGGPQNIQYF
>TRBJ2-1|.|TRBV6-5|.
TGTGCCAGCAGTTACCGCGGGGTGTCGGACAATGAGCAGTTCTTC
CASSYRGVSDNEQFF
>TRBJ2-1|TRBD2|TRBV9|.
TGTGCCAGCAGCGTCCCGGGCGGGGGGGAGCAGTTCTTC
CASSVPGGGEQFF
>TRBJ2-3|.|TRBV20-1|.
TGCAGTGTCCAGGGTCTCGGTACGCAGTATTTT
CSVQGLGTQYF
>TRBJ1-1|.|TRBV30|.
TGTGCCTGGAGTGGGAGCGGATCTGAAGCTTTCTTT
CAWSGSGSEAFF
>TRBJ2-1|.|TRBV5-1|.
TGCGCCAGCAGCTTCACCGGGAGCTCCTACAATGAGCAGTTCTTC
CASSFTGSSYNEQFF
>TRBJ2-7|.|TRBV27|.
TGTGCCAGCGGCCTTCTGGGGGCCGGCTCCTACGAGCAGTACTTC
CASGLLGAGSYEQYF
>TRBJ1-1|.|TRBV9|.
TGTGCCAGCAGCGCAGGGGTCCCGAACACTGAAGCTTTCTTT
CASSAGVPNTEAFF
>TRBJ2-7|.|TRBV5-1|.
TGCGCCAGCAGCCCGGGGACGGGAGACTACGAGCAGTACTTC
CASSPGTGDYEQYF
>TRBJ2-5|.|TRBV5-1|.
TGCGCCAGCAGGGCAGGGGCGACCCAAGAGACCCAGTACTTC
CASRAGATQETQYF
>TRBJ2-5|.|TRBV28|.
TGTGCCAGCAGTTTATGGACACAGGGAGAAGAGACCCAGTACTTC
CASSLWTQGEETQYF
>TRBJ2-2|TRBD1|TRBV19|.
TGTGCCAGTAGTTTACAGGGGAGCACCGGGGAGCTGTTTTTT
CASSLQGSTGELFF
>TRBJ2-2|TRBD1|TRBV4-3|.
TGCGCCAGCAGCCAAGATCAGGGGGTGGATTACACCGGGGAGCTGTTTTTT
CASSQDQGVDYTGELFF
>TRBJ1-2|TRBD1|TRBV5-6|.
TGTGCCAGCAGCTTGGGAGGCAGGGGGAACTATGGCTACACCTTC
CASSLGGRGNYGYTF
>TRBJ2-7|.|TRBV2|once
TGTGCCAGCAAGGAAGGGGGTACCTACGAGCAGTACTTC
CASKEGGTYEQYF
>TRBJ1-2|.|TRBV30|.
TGTGCCTGGAGGATTCGGGACTCTCAGGCCTATGGCTACACCTTC
CAWRIRDSQAYGYTF
>TRBJ2-3|TRBD2|TRBV4-2|.
TGTGCCAGCAGCCAAGTTTCCTGGAGCGGGAGGGGCACAGATACGCAGTATTTT
CASSQVSWSGRGTDTQYF
>TRBJ1-2|TRBD1|TRBV6-1|.
TGTGCCAGCAGTGAAGCGAGTGCACAAAGACAGGGAGGCTACACCTTC
CASSEASAQRQGGYTF
>TRBJ1-6|.|TRBV15|few
TGTGCCACCAGCAGAGACAGCAGGGACCTCCACTTT
CATSRDSRDLHF
>TRBJ1-4|.|TRBV5-1|.
TGCGCCAGCAGCCAGGGAGGGGTTGGTGAAAAACTGTTTTTT
CASSQGGVGEKLFF
>TRBJ2-3|.|TRBV6-1|.
TGTGCCAGCCGCCTTTCCGGGACTGTCGGAGATACGCAGTATTTT
CASRLSGTVGDTQYF
>TRBJ1-2|TRBD1|TRBV7-3|.
TGTGCCAGCAGCCCAGGACAGGGGCTAGGCTACACCTTC
CASSPGQGLGYTF
>TRBJ2-7|TRBD2|TRBV5-6|.
TGTGCCAGCAGCTGGACTAGCGGGAGTTTGGTCTACGAGCAGTACTTC
CASSWTSGSLVYEQYF
>TRBJ1-5|.|TRBV7-2|once
TGTGCCAGCAGCCCCATGGGGGGGGCGGTAAATCAGCCCCAGCATTTT
CASSPMGGAVNQPQHF
>TRBJ1-1|TRBD1|TRBV14|.
TGTGCCAGCAGCCAGAGAACGGGACAGGGCAACACTGAAGCTTTCTTT
CASSQRTGQGNTEAFF
>TRBJ2-2|.|TRBV19|.
TGTGCCAGTAGTAGCCTTTATAGCAGAAACACCGGGGAGCTGTTTTTT
CASSSLYSRNTGELFF